This TCR beta chain derives from a study of OX40 agonist ivuxolimab in advanced cancers. Excluded were patients having autoimmune disease history or systemic immunosuppression. Data came from immunoSEQ multiplex PCR; TCRdb stores just in-frame clones and leaves some out. The data hold under 40,000 clones, with 65% to 80% observed a single time. Between the trimmed V and J ends, which lost 6 bases and 0 bases, there was a span of 12 bases. The length of the CDR3 is 15 residues. Germline V gene sequence: CDR1 SNHLY, CDR2 FYNNEI. The input for sequencing was CD4+ or CD8+ T cells sorted from blood, taken in a trial of the OX40 agonist ivuxolimab. This chain uses TRBV2 with TRBJ2-4; maybe TRBD1 (5 bases). The TCR sequence derives from an adult with an advanced solid tumor such as melanoma, head and neck, liver or kidney cancer. Here the CDR3 DNA reads TGTGCCAGCAGGGACAACGGCTTAGCCAAAAACATTCAGTACTTC. Its translation is CASRDNGLAKNIQYF.